This TCR beta chain was captured in a study of CXCR3-negative and CXCR3-positive naive CD8 T cells. Study-level background: The study obtained roughly 140 million TRB reads, about 1.5 +/- 0.3 million per library.

As concerns this clonotype: Its antigen is as yet unknown.

The authors made the TRB cDNA libraries by 5' RACE using UMI labels. Following a re-call of the 5' RACE reads, TCRdb has one entry per CDR3 protein and lacks DNA. This sample lists roughly 110,000 distinct CDR3 sequences; its ten largest clones have 0.38%. The naive CD8+ gate required CD45RO-CCR7+CD27+CD95- phenotype. Study-wide results and caveats: Naive CXCR3-positive and CXCR3-negative cells shared similar TRBV-TRBJ usage, unlike memory cells. CXCR3-negative naive cells had less hydrophobic TRB CDR3s than did CXCR3-positive naive cells. Both of the naive subsets showed about the same high diversity, but memory CD8+ cells had much less.

The V gene's germline CDR1 is KGHSY and CDR2 FQNENV. This CDR3 has 15 residues. The receptor was derived from a human donor in good health. Some clones in this sample may be carry-over from other donors' samples. The sample taken for sequencing was naive CXCR3+ CD8+ T cells from blood. Subset meaning: CD45RO-CCR7+CD27+CD95- naive CD8+ T cells expressing CXCR3 (TNR3+). The chain has TRBV16 and TRBJ2-3; with no DNA, the TCRdb D assignment of TRBD2 cannot be verified. Here the CDR3 reads CASSQFGGPTDTQYF.